Presented here are 27 T cell receptor beta chains from one specimen sequenced in a study of blood T cell repertoires in COVID-19. Some clones are missing from TCRdb's copy, which holds only in-frame ones; the method was immunoSEQ multiplex PCR. Of approximately 260,000 clones in the sample, more than 65% were seen once. Sequencing input: peripheral blood. The receptors were gathered from a woman in her forties with active or convalescent COVID-19.

This sequence joins TRBV15 and TRBJ2-2; 9 bases are shared with TRBD1. Germline-derived CDR1 and CDR2 are LNHNV and YYDKDF (reference sequence). J gave up 4 bases and V 3 bases, and 6 bases lay outside the gene matches. The CDR3 contains 16 residues. CDR3 region: CATSRGGTGTTGELFF. The CDR3 nucleotides read TGTGCCACCAGCAGGGGGGGGACAGGGACCACCGGGGAGCTGTTTTTT.

The rearrangement joins TRBV3-1 (or the pseudogene TRBV3-2) to TRBJ1-2; the D gene is possibly TRBD1 (5 bases). The CDR3 length is 14 residues. Germline assignment: CDR1 LGHDT and CDR2 YNNKEL (reference sequence). Between the trimmed V and J ends, which lost 1 base and 5 bases, there was a span of 11 bases. This CDR3 reads CASSQGQGGYGYTF. CDR3 DNA: TGTGCCAGCAGCCAAGGGCAGGGTGGATATGGCTACACCTTC.

This CDR3 reads CASSDSRDRAFF. CDR3 DNA sequence: TGTGCCAGCAGTGACTCCCGGGACAGGGCTTTCTTT. This chain joins TRBV6-4 and TRBJ1-1, with TRBD1 matching 8 bases. The germline CDR1 and CDR2 sequences are MRHNA and SNTAGT. CDR3 length equals 12 residues. V was pared by 0 bases and J by 11 bases, with 2 bases of the junction left unmatched.

The chain carries TRBV18 and TRBJ2-5; D gene uncertain. The length of the CDR3 is 14 residues. Trimming shortened V by 6 bases and J by 3 bases, and 14 bases separated the two germline ends. Germline values: CDR1 KGHSH, CDR2 LQKENI. The CDR3 region has the DNA TGTGCCAGCTCTCACAATGGGCTCGAAGAGACCCAGTACTTC. As protein: CASSHNGLEETQYF. Full variable domain (missing parts from reference TRBV18 and TRBJ2-5): NAGVMQNPRHLVRRRGQEARLRCSPMKGHSHVYWYRQLPEEGLKFMVYLQKENIIDESGMPKERFSAEFPKEGPSILRIQQVVRGDSAAYFCASSHNGLEETQYFGPGTRLLVL.

This chain joins TRBV5-4 and TRBJ1-5; D is possibly TRBD1 (5 bases). The V and J ends lost 0 bases and 4 bases respectively, with 8 bases between them. CDR3 length: 14 residues. The germline gives CDR1 SGHNT, CDR2 YYREEE (reference sequence). This CDR3 is CASSLGGRNQPQHF. The CDR3 DNA reads as TGTGCCAGCAGCTTGGGGGGGAGGAATCAGCCCCAGCATTTT. The entire variable domain, with the rest obtained from reference TRBV5-4 and TRBJ1-5, is as follows: ETGVTQSPTHLIKTRGQQVTLRCSSQSGHNTVSWYQQALGQGPQFIFQYYREEENGRGNFPPRFSGLQFPNYSSELNVNALELDDSALYLCASSLGGRNQPQHFGDGTRLSIL.

This chain links TRBV6-5 with TRBJ1-5; a weak D match, TRBD1 (5 bases). Germline V gene lookup returns CDR1 MNHEY and CDR2 SVGAGI. Trimming cost V 3 bases and J 0 bases, with 9 bases left between them. The CDR3 has 15 amino acids. Here the CDR3 reads CASSYDSNSNQPQHF. The DNA of the CDR3 is TGTGCCAGCAGTTATGACAGTAATAGCAATCAGCCCCAGCATTTT.

The gene calls are TRBV3-1 (or the pseudogene TRBV3-2) and TRBJ1-1; D is possibly TRBD1 (6 bases). The V end lost 3 bases, the J end lost 5 bases, and 10 bases lay between the germline ends. CDR1 and CDR2 (germline): LGHDT, YNNKEL (reference sequence). The CDR3 is made up of 13 amino acids. The CDR3 region has the DNA TGTGCCAGCAGCCATGGACAGAGGACTGAAGCTTTCTTT. Its translation: CASSHGQRTEAFF.

The chain links TRBV5-5 to TRBJ2-7, with 8 bases identical to TRBD2. The CDR3 sequence is 16 residues long. Germline V gene lookup returns CDR1 SGHKS and CDR2 YYEKEE (reference sequence). V was clipped by 1 base and J by 0 bases; unmatched bases: 6. The chain's CDR3 is CASSLPGGAPSYEQYF. In nucleotides, the CDR3 is TGTGCCAGCAGCTTGCCCGGGGGGGCTCCCTCCTACGAGCAGTACTTC.

The V gene is TRBV11-2, the J gene TRBJ2-7; D might be TRBD2 (7 bases). V was shortened by 5 bases and J by 7 bases, with 24 bases between the two germline ends. The CDR3 is 16 amino acids. Germline CDR1 is SGHAT and CDR2 is FQNNGV. The CDR3 DNA follows: TGTGCCAGCAGCCCGAACCGAGGCGGGGGCCGTCCTGAGCAGTACGTC. Residues: CASSPNRGGGRPEQYV.

Only a few counts were recorded for this clone. The chain has TRBV1 and TRBJ1-1; the D call of TRBD1 is as the table states it, not checked on the DNA. TRBV1 is noted as a pseudogene. The CDR3 contains 12 residues. The CDR3 region is CTSRDRETEAFF. CDR3 bases: TGCACCAGCCGGGACAGGGAGACTGAAGCTTTCTTT.

This clone came up once. The CDR3 coding sequence is TGCGCCAGCAGCTTGGAGGCTAGCGGGGGGACGGAGACCCAGTACTTC. Encoded protein: CASSLEASGGTETQYF. The chain has TRBV5-1 and TRBJ2-5; the match to TRBD2 covers 11 bases. CDR1 and CDR2 from the germline V gene are SGHRS and YFSETQ. The CDR3 length is 16 residues. J gave up 5 bases and V 0 bases, and 6 bases lay outside the gene matches.

The CDR3, as DNA: TGTGCCACCAGCAGAGATCGCGGGGGGGCTAATGAGCAGTTCTTC. Its protein product is CATSRDRGGANEQFF. This chain joins TRBV15 and TRBJ2-1, with 9 bases fitting TRBD2. CDR1 LNHNV and CDR2 YYDKDF come from the germline V gene (reference sequence). The CDR3 length is 15 residues. V shed 0 bases and J 7 bases; nucleotides not matched to a gene: 4.

V is TRBV29-1 and J is TRBJ2-7; D ambiguous. CDR3 length equals 11 residues. Trimming left V 5 bases short and J 1 base short, with 6 bases between. Per germline, CDR1 SQVTM and CDR2 ANQGSEA. This chain's CDR3 is CSVQDSYEQYF. The CDR3 region has the DNA TGCAGCGTTCAGGATTCCTACGAGCAGTACTTC.

This clone was observed once. The rearrangement uses TRBV30 and TRBJ2-1; a weak D match, TRBD2 (7 bases). There are 15 residues in the CDR3. V lost 0 bases and J lost 6, with 15 bases in between. Germline V lookup: CDR1 GTSNPN, CDR2 SVGIG (reference sequence). CDR3 residues: CAWSVGRGVRNEQFF. The CDR3 bases are TGTGCCTGGAGTGTTGGGAGGGGGGTGCGCAATGAGCAGTTCTTC.

The chain is built from TRBV28 and TRBJ2-2, with a possible D match to TRBD2 (6 bases). This CDR3 has 15 amino acids. V was shortened by 5 bases and J by 3 bases, with 13 bases between the two germline ends. CDR1 is MDHEN and CDR2 is SYDVKM in the germline V gene. The CDR3: CASSKAGRYTGELFF. CDR3 coding DNA: TGTGCCAGCAGTAAAGCAGGGAGGTACACCGGGGAGCTGTTTTTT.

The rearrangement links TRBV29-1 to TRBJ1-3; D is unclear. The CDR3 has 13 amino acids. Germline CDR1 reads SQVTM; CDR2 reads ANQGSEA. V was trimmed by 3 bases and J by 2 bases, leaving 8 bases between them. The chain's CDR3 is CSVDSDTGNTIYF. The CDR3 DNA is TGCAGCGTTGACAGCGATACTGGAAACACCATATATTTT.

The chain carries TRBV27 and TRBJ1-2; 7 nucleotides align to TRBD1. The ends lost 4 bases at V and 3 bases at J; junction bases unmatched: 5. The CDR3 sequence is 14 residues long. In germline, CDR1 is MNHEY, CDR2 SMNVEV (reference sequence). The CDR3 loop reads CASSSGRGYYGYTF. The CDR3, as DNA: TGTGCCAGCAGTTCAGGCAGGGGGTACTATGGCTACACCTTC.

Written as DNA, the CDR3 is TGTGCCAGCAGCTTATCAAACTCGGTTAGTGGCTACACCTTC. This codes for CASSLSNSVSGYTF. J is TRBJ1-2 and V is TRBV9; D not certain. The CDR3 is 14 amino acids. Trimming took off 4 bases at V and 7 bases at J, with 17 bases between the two ends. Germline CDR1 reads SGDLS; CDR2 reads YYNGEE.

The V and J genes are TRBV28 and TRBJ1-2; 7 bases fit TRBD1. CDR3 size: 16 residues. From germline, CDR1 is MDHEN and CDR2 SYDVKM. Losses at the gene ends were 7 bases for V and 5 bases for J; bases not matched to a gene: 16. The CDR3 loop is CASISQGGSFGYGYTF. CDR3 DNA sequence: TGTGCCAGCATTTCCCAGGGGGGATCCTTTGGGTATGGCTACACCTTC.

The chain combines TRBV3-1 (or the pseudogene TRBV3-2) with TRBJ1-2; D remains ambiguous. The germline V gene has CDR1 LGHDT and CDR2 YNNKEL (reference sequence). The V and J ends lost 0 bases and 4 bases respectively, with 9 bases between them. The CDR3 is made up of 14 amino acids. The CDR3 protein is CASSQDLSFYGYTF. The CDR3 DNA is TGTGCCAGCAGCCAAGATCTAAGTTTCTATGGCTACACCTTC.

This chain links TRBV7-2 with TRBJ2-7; D possibly corresponds to TRBD2 (7 bases). V dropped 0 bases and J dropped 2 bases, with 11 bases sitting between them. The CDR3 loop spans 15 amino acids. Germline V CDR1 and CDR2: SGHTA, FQGNSA. The CDR3 sequence: CASSLAGGGPYEQYF. The DNA of the CDR3 is TGTGCCAGCAGCTTAGCTGGGGGGGGGCCCTACGAGCAGTACTTC.

V gene TRBV7-2 combines with J gene TRBJ1-6, with TRBD1 identical over 7 bases. J lost 10 bases, V lost 2 bases, and 8 bases had no gene match. The CDR3 is 15 residues long. The germline V gene has CDR1 SGHTA and CDR2 FQGNSA. The DNA of the CDR3 is TGTGCCAGCAGCTTACGGAGGGACAGAGGATCACCCCTCCACTTT. Its protein product is CASSLRRDRGSPLHF.

The V and J genes are TRBV5-1 and TRBJ1-4; D is possibly TRBD1 (6 bases). The V gene lost 4 bases and the J gene lost 5 bases, with 12 bases spanning the gap. Germline V gene sequence: CDR1 SGHRS, CDR2 YFSETQ. The CDR3 is 14 amino acids. The CDR3 region is CASSRGAHNEKLFF. The CDR3 DNA sequence: TGCGCCAGCAGCCGGGGGGCACACAATGAAAAACTGTTTTTT.

This clone was counted once. The rearrangement joins TRBV9 to TRBJ2-2; 8 bases line up with TRBD1. V was clipped by 4 bases and J by 5 bases; unmatched bases: 10. Germline V gene data show CDR1 as SGDLS and CDR2 as YYNGEE. The CDR3 runs to 16 residues. CDR3 sequence: CASSTSDRVRTGELFF. The CDR3 DNA follows: TGTGCCAGCAGCACCTCGGACAGGGTTAGGACCGGGGAGCTGTTTTTT.

This chain uses TRBV4-1 with TRBJ2-3; D possibly corresponds to TRBD1 (6 bases). The CDR3 is 17 amino acids. Trimming shortened V by 0 bases and J by 0 bases, and 13 bases separated the two germline ends. CDR1 is MGHRA and CDR2 is YSYEKL in the germline V gene. DNA of the CDR3: TGCGCCAGCAGCCAAGATGGGGGCGGCAAAAGCACAGATACGCAGTATTTT. It encodes CASSQDGGGKSTDTQYF.

This clone has more than one count but fewer than ten. This chain connects TRBV27 to TRBJ1-1; perhaps TRBD1 as D (5 bases). This CDR3 contains 14 residues. V lost 3 bases and J 6 bases, leaving 14 bases between the germline ends. Germline-derived CDR1 and CDR2 are MNHEY and SMNVEV (reference sequence). The CDR3 loop is CASSFLQGTAEAFF. In nucleotides, the CDR3 is TGTGCCAGCAGTTTCTTGCAGGGCACCGCTGAAGCTTTCTTT.

The chain has TRBV7-9 and TRBJ2-7; D call uncertain. The V and J ends lost 1 base and 7 bases respectively, with 20 bases between them. This CDR3 has 16 residues. CDR1 is SEHNR, CDR2 FQNEAQ, per germline (reference sequence). The CDR3 DNA is TGTGCCAGCAGCTTAGGTTCAGGCCCGGTACGTGGGGAGCAGTACTTC. Translation: CASSLGSGPVRGEQYF.